The rows below give T cell receptor beta chains drawn from one sample of a study of CD8 T cells in ankylosing spondylitis. TCRdb re-derived calls from the 5' RACE reads in MiXCR, one entry per CDR3 protein. The data hold fewer than 200,000 distinct CDR3 sequences, with approximately 9% observed a single time. Sequenced: blood, either unsorted or a sorted T cell fraction (not recorded which). These receptors originate from a female donor with ankylosing spondylitis or in good health (not recorded which). Each CDR3 is given with its conserved first and last residue. The D gene is left open where the match is weak. Some rows mark clone size as missing; the rest say once, few, many or name a class of expanded clone.

clone_size j_call v_call d_call cdr3_nt cdr3_aa
- TRBJ2-7 TRBV11-2 TRBD1 TGTGCCAGCAGCTTAGCCAGGGGGCCCGCAAACGAGCAGTACTTC CASSLARGPANEQYF
- TRBJ1-6 TRBV28 - TGTGCCAGCAGTTTATTAGGGCAGCTTAATTCACCCCTCCACTTT CASSLLGQLNSPLHF
few TRBJ2-2 TRBV27 - TGTGCCAGCAGGCCTTGGATAGCCGGGGAGCTGTTTTTT CASRPWIAGELFF
many TRBJ2-1 TRBV6-2/TRBV6-3 - TGTGCCAGCAGTCCGGGGGCCAGCACTGAGCAGTTCTTC CASSPGASTEQFF
- TRBJ2-1 TRBV29-1 - TGCAGCGTTGAAGGGGACCCCTTGAGGACTGTTAGCTCCTACAATGAGCAGTTCTTC CSVEGDPLRTVSSYNEQFF
- TRBJ2-2 TRBV12-3/TRBV12-4 TRBD1 TGTGCCAGCAGTTTACATCACAGGGGGCCAACCGGGGAGCTGTTTTTT CASSLHHRGPTGELFF
few TRBJ1-6 TRBV7-9 - TGTGCCAGCAGCGGAGGCGGATATAATTCACCCCTCCACTTT CASSGGGYNSPLHF
few TRBJ1-1 TRBV6-1 - TGTGCCAGCGGGGCAAGTGGGGACACTGAAGCTTTCTTT CASGASGDTEAFF
many TRBJ1-2 TRBV29-1 - TGCAGCGTAGCCCTCGGGGGGAACTATGGCTACACCTTC CSVALGGNYGYTF
- TRBJ2-7 TRBV12-5 - TGTGCTAGTGGTCCCACCTCTTACGAGCAGTACTTC CASGPTSYEQYF
many TRBJ2-4 TRBV12-3/TRBV12-4 - TGTGCCAGCAGTCTCACACAAGCCAAAAACATTCAGTACTTC CASSLTQAKNIQYF
few TRBJ1-2 TRBV12-3/TRBV12-4 - TGTGCCAGCAGTCCCTCCAGAGCTAACTATGGCTACACCTTC CASSPSRANYGYTF
- TRBJ1-2 TRBV27 - TGTGCCAGCAGTTTAGGGGGGCCCAACTATGGCTACACCTTC CASSLGGPNYGYTF
few TRBJ2-7 TRBV12-5 TRBD1 TGTGCTAGTGGAGATACAGGGGCCTTGCTGAGCTCCTACGAGCAGTACTTC CASGDTGALLSSYEQYF
many TRBJ1-1 TRBV5-6 - TGTGCCAGCAGCTTAGGACAATTTCACACTGAAGCTTTCTTT CASSLGQFHTEAFF
- TRBJ2-1 TRBV13 - TGTGCCAGCAGCTTATCTCGGGGCGGAGAGCAGTTCTTC CASSLSRGGEQFF
- TRBJ2-1 TRBV7-6 - TGTGCCAGCAGCTTAGATGGGGGTGGTGAGCAGTTCTTC CASSLDGGGEQFF
- TRBJ2-5 TRBV6-2/TRBV6-3 - TGTGCCACCAGGCTGGGGGAGACCCAGTACTTC CATRLGETQYF
- TRBJ1-1 TRBV5-1 - TGCGCCAGCAGCTTGCTTGGAGTCCTAAGGGGGAACACTGAAGCTTTCTTT CASSLLGVLRGNTEAFF
many TRBJ1-2 TRBV12-3/TRBV12-4 TRBD1 TGTGCCAGCAGCCCAGGACAGGACTATGGCTACACCTTC CASSPGQDYGYTF
many TRBJ1-1 TRBV7-9 - TGTGCCAGCACCCGGGATAACACTGAAGCTTTCTTT CASTRDNTEAFF
- TRBJ2-5 TRBV9 - TGTGCCAGCAGCGTAGAACCCTATAGCTGGCAAGAGACCCAGTACTTC CASSVEPYSWQETQYF
- TRBJ2-1 TRBV15 TRBD1 TGTGCCACCAGCAGTCGACAGGGGATTTACAATGAGCAGTTCTTC CATSSRQGIYNEQFF
- TRBJ2-1 TRBV4-1 - TGCGCCAGCAGCCCGATGGGCGGGCTGGCCAATGAGCAGTTCTTC CASSPMGGLANEQFF
few TRBJ2-1 TRBV7-3 TRBD2 TGTGCCAGCAGCACCGGAGCGGGAGGGAGTCACAATGAGCAGTTCTTC CASSTGAGGSHNEQFF
- TRBJ2-7 TRBV28 - TGTGCCAGCAACGGCGACTCCTACGAGCAGTACTTC CASNGDSYEQYF
few TRBJ1-4 TRBV15 - TGTGCCACCAGCAGAGCGGGGAGCAATGAAAAACTGTTTTTT CATSRAGSNEKLFF
- TRBJ1-5 TRBV28 TRBD1 TGTGCCAGCAGTTTCACAGGGGCCAATCAGCCCCAGCATTTT CASSFTGANQPQHF
many TRBJ1-2 TRBV12-3/TRBV12-4 - TGTGCCAGCAGTTTATCACCGGTCGATGGCTACACCTTC CASSLSPVDGYTF
many TRBJ1-1 TRBV6-2/TRBV6-3 TRBD1 TGTGCCAGCAGTTACTCCCCCCCACCCTGGGACAGTGCAGAGGGCAACACTGAAGCTTTCTTT CASSYSPPPWDSAEGNTEAFF
many TRBJ1-1 TRBV5-1 - TGCGCCAGCAGCTCCGTCCCGGAGGACACTGAAGCTTTCTTT CASSSVPEDTEAFF
few TRBJ2-2 TRBV21-1 - TGTGCCAGCAGCACCTGGGCTGGGGGGAGAGAGGACGGGGAGCTGTTTTTT CASSTWAGGREDGELFF
few TRBJ2-7 TRBV9 - TGTGCCAGCAGCCCCCCAGCTGGGGACGAGCAGTACTTC CASSPPAGDEQYF
- TRBJ2-2 TRBV4-3 - TGCGCCAGCAGCCTTCGACAGAACACCGGGGAGCTGTTTTTT CASSLRQNTGELFF
- TRBJ2-1 TRBV6-5 - TGTGCCAGCAGTTACGGGGGGACAGCTCCAATCGAATACAATGAGCAGTTCTTC CASSYGGTAPIEYNEQFF
- TRBJ2-3 TRBV5-6 TRBD2 TGTGCCAGCAGCTTGGCGCTAGCGGGCAGCACAGATACGCAGTATTTT CASSLALAGSTDTQYF
- TRBJ2-5 TRBV9 TRBD2 TGTGCCAGCAGCGTAGGCTTTATAGCGTCCGGGACTAGCGGTAGGCAAGAGACCCAGTACTTC CASSVGFIASGTSGRQETQYF
few TRBJ2-7 TRBV5-1 TRBD2 TGCGCCAGCAAGACTAGCGGGAGCAGCCACGAGCAGTACTTC CASKTSGSSHEQYF